This T cell receptor (beta chain) was found in a study of T cell repertoires in cytomegalovirus infection. Study information: TCR beta signatures that were public indicated CMV infection and matching HLA type.

Study findings and constraints: Dominating the ex vivo response were TCR beta clonotypes that were CMV-specific and HLA-C-restricted. Carriage of CMV together with the relevant HLA was identifiable through cumulative public TCR beta family frequency.

The CDR3 is 17 amino acids. After removal of 3 bases from V and 7 bases from J, the junction contained 15 bases not matched to a gene. Turning to this clonotype: As yet, its antigen is unknown. A much larger clone lies one base from this, so it may be a read error.

TCRdb fed the reads into MiXCR, producing one record per CDR3 protein. The sample carries 490,000 or so distinct CDR3 sequences, around 10% recorded once. The chain uses TRBV12-3 or TRBV12-4 and TRBJ1-2; 9 nucleotides align to TRBD1. This clonotype was sampled from a human donor in good health (CMV status not recorded). Some clones in this sample may be carry-over from other donors' samples. The sequenced sample consisted of PBMCs. The CDR3 sequence is CASSFSNLAGTGIGYTF. The CDR3 DNA sequence: TGTGCCAGCAGTTTCTCCAATCTGGCCGGGACAGGGATTGGCTACACCTTC.